Following are 31 T cell receptor beta chains from one sample sequenced in a study of blood T cell repertoires in COVID-19. The repertoire was sequenced with immunoSEQ multiplex PCR; TCRdb's copy has only in-frame clones and lacks some. The table includes 300,000 to 500,000 clones, around 87% detected once. Specimen: PBMCs or T cells enriched from blood (not recorded which). The receptors come from a woman aged 25-40 years with acute COVID-19.

J is TRBJ2-3 and V is TRBV9; a possible D gene is TRBD1 (5 bases). The CDR3 is 14 amino acids. Germline V gives CDR1 SGDLS, CDR2 YYNGEE. The V end was cut by 3 bases, the J end by 4 bases, with 12 bases between. The CDR3 protein is CASSAGPGSDTQYF. In nucleotides, the CDR3 is TGTGCCAGCAGCGCAGGGCCAGGGTCAGATACGCAGTATTTT.

V and J are TRBV7-2 and TRBJ2-5; tentative D call: TRBD1 (6 bases). With 3 bases removed from V and 4 bases from J, the gap between germline ends came to 15 bases. Germline loops: CDR1 SGHTA, CDR2 FQGNSA. CDR3 length: 15 residues. In nucleotides, the CDR3 is TGTGCCAGCAGCTTCTCTCTGGGGGCGAGAGAGACCCAGTACTTC. Translating it yields CASSFSLGARETQYF. The full variable domain, in which reference TRBV7-2 and TRBJ2-5 provide the parts outside the CDR3, is GAGVSQSPSNKVTEKGKDVELRCDPISGHTALYWYRQSLGQGLEFLIYFQGNSAPDKSGLPSDRFSAERTGGSVSTLTIQRTQQEDSAVYLCASSFSLGARETQYFGPGTRLLVL.

The J gene is TRBJ2-1, the V gene TRBV5-1; D may be TRBD2 (5 bases). This CDR3 has 17 residues. V shed 2 bases and J shed 4 bases, with 19 bases lying between them. Germline V gives CDR1 SGHRS, CDR2 YFSETQ. The CDR3 DNA follows: TGCGCCAGCAGCTTAGGTCAGGCTAGCCTAAATTACAATGAGCAGTTCTTC. Translating gives CASSLGQASLNYNEQFF.

Here the CDR3 reads CASSWTGRDTEAFF. The DNA for the CDR3 is TGCGCCAGCAGCTGGACAGGGAGGGACACTGAAGCTTTCTTT. J is TRBJ1-1 and V is TRBV5-1, with 8 bases aligning to TRBD1. Germline V gene data show CDR1 as SGHRS and CDR2 as YFSETQ. CDR3 length: 14 residues. V dropped 3 bases and J dropped 3; count of bases not matched to a gene: 4.

Details on this clone: Other DNA sequences within the sample encode an identical CDR3. The chain links TRBV12-3 or TRBV12-4 to TRBJ1-5; D is ambiguous. V was pared by 1 base and J by 4 bases, with 5 bases between. There are 13 residues in the CDR3. CDR3 in amino acids: CASSLGQNQPQHF. For the CDR3, the DNA is TGTGCCAGCAGTTTAGGGCAAAATCAGCCCCAGCATTTT.

The V call is TRBV14, the J call TRBJ1-2, with D perhaps TRBD1 (5 bases). This CDR3 contains 14 residues. CDR1 is SGHDN and CDR2 is FVKESK in the germline V gene. V lost 1 base and J lost 6, with 12 bases in between. The CDR3 protein is CASSQAGSTDGYTF. The CDR3 bases are TGTGCCAGCAGCCAAGCAGGGTCCACTGATGGCTACACCTTC.

The chain's CDR3 is CASRPTGAPEQFF. The CDR3 nucleotides read TGTGCCAGCAGACCAACAGGGGCCCCTGAGCAGTTCTTC. This chain joins TRBV7-2 and TRBJ2-1, with 7 bases lining up with TRBD1. V gave up 6 bases and J gave up 9 bases; unmatched junction bases: 8. CDR1 and CDR2 from the germline V gene are SGHTA and FQGNSA. The CDR3 covers 13 residues.

The rearrangement uses TRBV19 and TRBJ2-2; 8 nucleotides line up with TRBD1. The CDR3 is 18 amino acids. The V and J ends lost 4 bases and 2 bases, in that order; junction bases with no gene match: 12. The germline gives CDR1 LNHDA, CDR2 SQIVND (reference sequence). CDR3 protein: CASSTTRWQGANTGELFF. The CDR3 DNA follows: TGTGCCAGTAGTACGACTAGGTGGCAGGGGGCTAACACCGGGGAGCTGTTTTTT.

The rearrangement joins TRBV2 to TRBJ1-4; D remains unclear. The germline gives CDR1 SNHLY, CDR2 FYNNEI. The CDR3 consists of 15 residues. The V end was cut by 8 bases, the J end by 0 bases, with 13 bases between. CDR3 bases: TGTGCCAGCGACCGTGGGAGCTCAACTAATGAAAAACTGTTTTTT. Translating it yields CASDRGSSTNEKLFF.

The V gene is TRBV7-6, the J gene TRBJ1-1; no definite D call. The CDR3 extends over 15 amino acids. CDR1 is SGHVS, CDR2 FNYEAQ, per germline. V was clipped by 1 base and J by 1 base, with 10 bases between them. The CDR3 coding sequence is TGTGCCAGCAGCTTAGTTCTGTCAGAGAACACTGAAGCTTTCTTT. Its translation: CASSLVLSENTEAFF.

The chain employs TRBV27 and TRBJ1-2, with D unresolved. This CDR3 is built from 15 residues. CDR1 is MNHEY, CDR2 SMNVEV, per germline (reference sequence). Trimming took off 3 bases at V and 0 bases at J, with 11 bases between the two ends. CDR3 loop: CASSFSGESNYGYTF. CDR3 DNA sequence: TGTGCCAGCAGTTTCTCCGGGGAATCTAACTATGGCTACACCTTC.

The rearrangement links TRBV5-6 to TRBJ1-3; the D is unclear. The germline V and J ends were trimmed by 8 bases and 4 bases, with 13 bases remaining between them. CDR3 length: 13 residues. CDR1 and CDR2 from the germline V gene are SGHDT and YYEEEE. CDR3 in DNA: TGTGCCAGTACCCTTGGCTCCGGAAACACCATATATTTT. This gives the protein CASTLGSGNTIYF.

J is TRBJ2-1 and V is TRBV5-1, with a weak D call TRBD1 (6 bases). Germline V gene sequence: CDR1 SGHRS, CDR2 YFSETQ. V was cut by 3 bases and J by 6 bases, with 10 bases left in between. The CDR3 consists of 13 residues. The CDR3 spells CASSWSRGNEQFF. The CDR3 DNA sequence: TGCGCCAGCAGCTGGAGCAGGGGCAATGAGCAGTTCTTC.

This rearrangement joins TRBV11-3 to TRBJ2-3, with a weak D call TRBD2 (6 bases). The CDR3 runs 16 residues. Per germline, CDR1 SGHNT and CDR2 YENEEA. V gave up 5 bases and J gave up 3 bases, with 18 bases separating them. CDR3 sequence reads: CASSQSGGKRTDTQYF. CDR3 in DNA: TGTGCCAGCAGCCAGTCGGGCGGGAAGAGAACAGATACGCAGTATTTT.

The chain uses TRBV19 and TRBJ2-7; 9 bases match TRBD2. The CDR3 runs 15 residues. V was clipped by 5 bases and J by 4 bases; unmatched bases: 9. The V gene's germline CDR1 is LNHDA and CDR2 SQIVND (reference sequence). The DNA for the CDR3 is TGTGCCAGTAGTGATCCCGGGACTAGCTTTTACGAGCAGTACTTC. It encodes CASSDPGTSFYEQYF.

The rearrangement uses TRBV27 and TRBJ1-5, with 8 bases identical to TRBD1. Germline V gene data show CDR1 as MNHEY and CDR2 as SMNVEV (reference sequence). The CDR3 spans 14 residues. Trimming removed 6 bases from V and 7 bases from J; junction bases left unmatched: 8. The CDR3, as DNA: TGTGCCAGCAGGTCCAGGGGGCGGGGGCAGCCCCAGCATTTT. As protein: CASRSRGRGQPQHF.

This chain links TRBV19 with TRBJ2-7; 8 bases are a match to TRBD2. This CDR3 region has 17 residues. The trim removed 5 bases at V and 2 bases at J, leaving 14 bases unmatched. Germline loops: CDR1 LNHDA, CDR2 SQIVND (reference sequence). The CDR3 DNA sequence: TGTGCCAGTAGTCACCGGGGGGGAAGTACCAATACCTACGAGCAGTACTTC. Protein product: CASSHRGGSTNTYEQYF. The whole variable domain, filled in from reference TRBV19 and TRBJ2-7, reads DGGITQSPKYLFRKEGQNVTLSCEQNLNHDAMYWYRQDPGQGLRLIYYSQIVNDFQKGDIAEGYSVSREKKESFPLTVTSAQKNPTAFYLCASSHRGGSTNTYEQYFGPGTRLTVT.

This rearrangement joins TRBV10-2 to TRBJ1-2, with TRBD1 identical over 7 bases. This CDR3 region has 15 residues. V was clipped by 3 bases and J by 4 bases; unmatched bases: 8. Per the germline V gene, CDR1 is WSHSY and CDR2 is SAAADI. CDR3 residues: CASSDVRGSSYGYTF. The CDR3, as DNA: TGCGCCAGCAGTGACGTCAGGGGGTCCAGCTATGGCTACACCTTC.

Only one count was recorded for this clone. The chain couples TRBV27 to TRBJ2-3; the D gene is possibly TRBD2 (7 bases). The germline V gene encodes CDR1 MNHEY and CDR2 SMNVEV (reference sequence). The CDR3 consists of 16 residues. Deletions cut 3 bases from V and 4 bases from J, with 17 bases between. CDR3 in amino acids: CASSLGGGPVSDTQYF. CDR3 sequence (DNA): TGTGCCAGCAGTTTGGGAGGGGGACCTGTCTCAGATACGCAGTATTTT.

This clone is a singleton in its sample. The chain recombines TRBV2 with TRBJ2-4; no reliable D call. The germline V and J ends were trimmed by 5 bases and 0 bases, with 8 bases remaining between them. The V gene's germline CDR1 is SNHLY and CDR2 FYNNEI. CDR3 size: 14 residues. In DNA, the CDR3 is TGTGCCAGCAGTAGAACTATAGCCAAAAACATTCAGTACTTC. It encodes CASSRTIAKNIQYF.

The chain combines TRBV24-1 with TRBJ1-2; 9 bases map to TRBD1. The CDR3 is made up of 17 amino acids. Per the germline V gene, CDR1 is KGHDR and CDR2 is SFDVKD. V lost 3 bases, J lost 4 bases, and 11 bases stayed unmatched. The CDR3 DNA reads TGTGCCACCAGTGATCCCCGCTTACAGGGGGCAGGCTATGGCTACACCTTC. Translated: CATSDPRLQGAGYGYTF.

This chain joins TRBV5-5 and TRBJ2-7; D remains unclear. The CDR3 is made up of 11 amino acids. V lost 0 bases and J 5 bases, leaving 3 bases between the germline ends. CDR1 and CDR2 (germline): SGHKS, YYEKEE (reference sequence). The CDR3 bases are TGTGCCAGCAGCTTGGCCGACGAGCAGTACTTC. Its protein product is CASSLADEQYF.

The chain carries TRBV18 and TRBJ1-2, with TRBD1 matching over 7 bases. CDR1 and CDR2 (germline): KGHSH, LQKENI. The CDR3 spans 22 residues. V dropped 3 bases and J dropped 3; count of bases not matched to a gene: 28. This chain's CDR3 is CASSPLPTGQLISWGEHYGYTF. CDR3 nucleotides: TGTGCCAGCTCACCGCTGCCGACGGGACAGCTGATTTCCTGGGGAGAACACTATGGCTACACCTTC. The entire variable domain, with the rest obtained from reference TRBV18 and TRBJ1-2, is as follows: NAGVMQNPRHLVRRRGQEARLRCSPMKGHSHVYWYRQLPEEGLKFMVYLQKENIIDESGMPKERFSAEFPKEGPSILRIQQVVRGDSAAYFCASSPLPTGQLISWGEHYGYTFGSGTRLTVV.

V is TRBV5-1 and J is TRBJ2-3; the D gene is possibly TRBD1 (5 bases). V was cut by 2 bases and J by 0 bases, with 7 bases left in between. The CDR3 runs 14 residues. Germline CDR1 is SGHRS and CDR2 is YFSETQ. The CDR3 coding sequence is TGCGCCAGCAGCTTTGACAGTAGCACAGATACGCAGTATTTT. Amino acids: CASSFDSSTDTQYF.

This sequence joins TRBV5-6 and TRBJ2-3, with TRBD2 matching 9 bases. Germline V CDR1 and CDR2: SGHDT, YYEEEE. J was trimmed by 2 bases and V by 2 bases; bases with no gene match: 12. The CDR3 consists of 18 residues. Here the CDR3 reads CASSFSVGTSRFTDTQYF. In nucleotides, the CDR3 is TGTGCCAGCAGCTTCAGTGTAGGGACTAGCAGATTCACAGATACGCAGTATTTT.

This clone was detected once. The rearrangement joins TRBV5-1 to TRBJ2-1; 11 nucleotides align to TRBD2. This CDR3 region has 15 residues. Unmatched junction bases numbered 5, after V lost 1 base and J lost 8 bases. The germline CDR1 and CDR2 sequences are SGHRS and YFSETQ. This CDR3 is CASSLQGTSGYEQFF. The DNA for the CDR3 is TGCGCCAGCAGCTTGCAGGGGACTAGCGGCTATGAGCAGTTCTTC.

The gene calls are TRBV9 and TRBJ2-3; TRBD1 aligns across 10 bases. V was pared by 3 bases and J by 4 bases, with 5 bases of the junction left unmatched. This CDR3 is built from 15 residues. The germline CDR1 and CDR2 sequences are SGDLS and YYNGEE. The CDR3, as DNA: TGTGCCAGCAGCGCCTCCGGGACAGGGGCAGATACGCAGTATTTT. It yields the protein CASSASGTGADTQYF.

V gene TRBV19 combines with J gene TRBJ1-1; the D gene is possibly TRBD1 (6 bases). Germline V gene sequence: CDR1 LNHDA, CDR2 SQIVND (reference sequence). The CDR3 is made up of 13 amino acids. Trimming pared 7 bases from V and 3 bases from J, leaving 12 bases between. CDR3 DNA: TGTGCCAGTACCCTGAGGGGGTACACTGAAGCTTTCTTT. This encodes CASTLRGYTEAFF.

This clone came up a few times. The chain couples TRBV24-1 to TRBJ2-2, with no clear D. The CDR3 is made up of 14 amino acids. Germline V gene data show CDR1 as KGHDR and CDR2 as SFDVKD. V lost 4 bases, J lost 1 base, and 6 bases lay in between. CDR3 in DNA: TGTGCCACCAGTGACCCCCGGAACACCGGGGAGCTGTTTTTT. Translated: CATSDPRNTGELFF.

This chain joins TRBV12-3 or TRBV12-4 and TRBJ1-5; possibly TRBD1 for D (5 bases). V dropped 0 bases and J dropped 5 bases, with 5 bases sitting between them. The CDR3 contains 13 residues. This CDR3 is CASSLAGDQPQHF. Written as DNA, the CDR3 is TGTGCCAGCAGTTTAGCAGGGGATCAGCCCCAGCATTTT.

V usage is TRBV6-2 or TRBV6-3 and J usage is TRBJ1-5, with a tentative D call TRBD1 (6 bases). The germline CDR1 and CDR2 sequences are MNHEY and SVGEGT. Trimming shortened V by 2 bases and J by 7 bases, and 12 bases separated the two germline ends. This CDR3 comprises 14 residues. DNA of the CDR3: TGTGCCAGCAGTTACAGGGGGTGGGGGCAGCCCCAGCATTTT. It translates to CASSYRGWGQPQHF.